This TCR beta chain is drawn from a study of shared clonotypes between healthy human individuals. General study points: Estimated richness was generally greater in naive than memory subsets.

In the original workflow: As immunoSEQ supplied junction-only sequences (without quality scores), filtering differed. The assay was immunoSEQ multiplex PCR, and TCRdb's table has in-frame clones only and misses some. The DNA was the basis for D and trimming; V, J and clone size are from that table. The repertoire consists of about 1 million clones, with roughly 75% occurring once and the leading ten covering around 1.5%. About this clone itself: The antigen is not known.

CDR1 SGHDN and CDR2 FVKESK come from the germline V gene. The CDR3 extends over 15 amino acids. V gave up 4 bases and J gave up 1 base; unmatched junction bases: 3. This TCR was sampled from a young man in good health. Source material: memory CD4+ T cells sorted from blood. Subset given: CD45RA-negative fraction. The chain employs TRBV14 and TRBJ2-2, with 7 bases matching TRBD1. CDR3 in DNA: TGTGCCAGCAGCCTAGGGGGCGGGAACACCGGGGAGCTGTTTTTT. Residues: CASSLGGGNTGELFF.